The next 10 T cell receptor beta chains were all read from a single sample in a study of vaccination and CD4 T cells after COVID-19. Sequenced with the Oncomine TCR Beta short-read assay was DNA taken from cultured CD4+ T cells. TCRdb reprocessed the PCR reads with MiXCR, giving one entry per CDR3 protein. Altogether about 17,000 distinct CDR3 sequences are present, less than 70% being singletons, with the ten largest covering about 11%. Treatment defined: approximately 11-day PBMC culture with coronavirus spike peptide pools or control peptides (ViraFEST assay). Their cognate antigens are unknown. The sequenced material came from CD4+ T cells from blood, cultured in vitro. The source of these receptors is a human donor who had recovered from COVID-19.

The chain carries TRBV5-4 and TRBJ2-3; D possibly corresponds to TRBD2 (5 bases). Germline-derived CDR1 and CDR2 are SGHNT and YYREEE (reference sequence). This CDR3 region has 13 residues. The V end lost 1 base, the J end lost 6 bases, and 9 bases lay between the germline ends. The CDR3 nucleotides read TGTGCCAGCAGCTTGTGGCGAGGGGATACGCAGTATTTT. This sequence encodes CASSLWRGDTQYF. Using reference TRBV5-4 and TRBJ2-3 for the parts outside the CDR3, the full variable domain is ETGVTQSPTHLIKTRGQQVTLRCSSQSGHNTVSWYQQALGQGPQFIFQYYREEENGRGNFPPRFSGLQFPNYSSELNVNALELDDSALYLCASSLWRGDTQYFGPGTRLTVL.

The gene calls are TRBV6-2 or TRBV6-3 and TRBJ2-2; 7 positions agree with TRBD2. The V and J ends lost 8 bases and 5 bases, in that order; junction bases with no gene match: 14. Germline V gives CDR1 MNHEY, CDR2 SVGEGT. There are 16 residues in the CDR3. CDR3: CASRQSGGSPTGELFF. CDR3 coding DNA: TGTGCCAGCCGCCAATCGGGAGGCTCCCCGACCGGGGAGCTGTTTTTT.

This clonotype appeared a few times. The chain carries TRBV20-1 and TRBJ2-2; no clear D gene. Trimming shortened V by 6 bases and J by 4 bases, and 24 bases separated the two germline ends. The CDR3 runs 17 residues. The V gene's germline CDR1 is DFQATT and CDR2 SNEGSKA (reference sequence). DNA for the CDR3: TGCAGTGCCTCATCAGGCGCTATAAATACGGTCACCGGGGAGCTGTTTTTT. Its protein is CSASSGAINTVTGELFF.

The chain uses TRBV15 and TRBJ1-3; a possible D gene is TRBD1 (6 bases). CDR1 is LNHNV, CDR2 YYDKDF, per germline (reference sequence). This CDR3 is built from 16 residues. With 5 bases removed from V and 4 bases from J, the gap between germline ends came to 18 bases. The CDR3 protein is CATSPRGRTAGNTIYF. CDR3 in DNA: TGTGCCACCAGCCCCCGGGGGCGGACAGCCGGAAACACCATATATTTT. Full variable domain (missing parts from reference TRBV15 and TRBJ1-3): DAMVIQNPRYQVTQFGKPVTLSCSQTLNHNVMYWYQQKSSQAPKLLFHYYDKDFNNEADTPDNFQSRRPNTSFCFLDIRSPGLGDTAMYLCATSPRGRTAGNTIYFGEGSWLTVV.

The genes are TRBV7-9 and TRBJ2-1, with D hard to call. The length of the CDR3 is 13 residues. V was cut by 5 bases and J by 8 bases, with 13 bases left in between. Germline loops: CDR1 SEHNR, CDR2 FQNEAQ (reference sequence). DNA of the CDR3: TGTGCCAGCAGCCCTATGGGGATCGATGAGCAGTTCTTC. It yields the protein CASSPMGIDEQFF.

The chain carries TRBV30 and TRBJ1-2; 9 nucleotides align to TRBD1. Unmatched junction bases numbered 5, after V lost 1 base and J lost 5 bases. The germline V gene has CDR1 GTSNPN and CDR2 SVGIG (reference sequence). The CDR3 extends over 14 amino acids. In DNA form, the CDR3 reads TGTGCCTGGAGTGCTGACAGGGGGGCTTATGGCTACACCTTC. Translated: CAWSADRGAYGYTF.

This sequence joins TRBV11-2 and TRBJ2-5, with 13 nucleotides matching TRBD2. The V gene end was trimmed by 5 bases and the J gene end by 5 bases; junction bases not matched to a gene: 11. There are 17 residues in the CDR3. CDR1 and CDR2 (germline): SGHAT, FQNNGV. The CDR3 here is CASSVGLAGVRGETQYF. CDR3 DNA: TGTGCCAGCAGCGTTGGACTAGCGGGAGTGAGGGGGGAGACCCAGTACTTC.

Comment on this clonotype: One junction end does not reproduce the germline sequence, and a read error may be involved. The chain couples TRBV12-3 or TRBV12-4 to TRBJ2-3; 16 bases agree with TRBD2. The CDR3 is 12 residues long. CDR3 sequence: CASSFGTSGRVF. The CDR3 bases are TGTGCCAGCAGTTTTGGGACTAGCGGGAGGGTGTTT.

V usage is TRBV27 and J usage is TRBJ2-5; D assignment may be TRBD1 or TRBD2 (5 bases each). Germline CDR1 is MNHEY and CDR2 is SMNVEV (reference sequence). The CDR3 is made up of 18 amino acids. The germline V and J ends were trimmed by 5 bases and 5 bases, with 27 bases remaining between them. CDR3 sequence: CASSPQLPGTLTRETQYF. As DNA, the CDR3 is TGTGCCAGCAGTCCACAGCTTCCAGGGACCCTAACTCGGGAGACCCAGTACTTC.

The chain's CDR3 is CAWSGRFPSPLHF. DNA for the CDR3: TGTGCCTGGAGTGGAAGGTTTCCTTCACCCCTCCACTTT. V is TRBV30 and J is TRBJ1-6; D is unresolved. V was pared by 1 base and J by 9 bases, with 10 bases between. CDR1 is GTSNPN, CDR2 SVGIG, per germline (reference sequence). This CDR3 region has 13 residues. The full variable domain, its missing parts supplied by reference TRBV30 and TRBJ1-6, is SQTIHQWPATLVQPVGSPLSLECTVEGTSNPNLYWYRQAAGRGLQLLFYSVGIGQISSEVPQNLSASRPQDRQFILSSKKLLLSDSGFYLCAWSGRFPSPLHFGNGTRLTVT.